The 32 T cell receptor beta chains below all came from one sample that was sequenced in a study of multiple sclerosis patients with progressive multifocal leukoencephalopathy. Measured with immunoSEQ multiplex PCR; TCRdb has only the in-frame clones, and not every one. In the table there are around 25,000 clones, roughly 90% of which are singletons. Regarding time point: approximately 12 months of natalizumab therapy. Sequencing was performed on PBMCs, taken from a patient treated with natalizumab. These receptors originate from a man aged 30 to 39 with multiple sclerosis.

The chain carries TRBV4-1 and TRBJ2-1; D unclear. Germline-derived CDR1 and CDR2 are MGHRA and YSYEKL. The CDR3 contains 11 residues. V lost 1 base and J 16 bases, leaving 11 bases between the germline ends. In nucleotides, the CDR3 is TGCGCCAGCAGCCAAGGGGCGGCTCGCTTCTTC. This sequence encodes CASSQGAARFF.

The V and J genes are TRBV18 and TRBJ1-5; the match to TRBD1 covers 10 bases. CDR1 KGHSH and CDR2 LQKENI come from the germline V gene. There are 18 residues in the CDR3. J was trimmed by 0 bases and V by 4 bases; bases with no gene match: 9. CDR3 sequence (DNA): TGTGCCAGCTCACGCGGACAGGGGGGGGAGTATAGCAATCAGCCCCAGCATTTT. Protein sequence: CASSRGQGGEYSNQPQHF.

This chain connects TRBV2 to TRBJ2-3; 11 nucleotides line up with TRBD1. CDR3 length: 16 amino acids. V lost 0 bases to trimming and J lost 5 bases; unmatched junction nucleotides: 4. Germline CDR1 is SNHLY and CDR2 is FYNNEI. Written as DNA, the CDR3 is TGTGCCAGCAGTGAAGCCGGACAGGGGGCCGTAGATACGCAGTATTTT. It specifies CASSEAGQGAVDTQYF.

CDR3 amino acids: CASSLGGVLAEYEQYV. CDR3 coding DNA: TGTGCCAGCAGCTTGGGGGGAGTACTAGCGGAATACGAGCAGTACGTC. This chain uses TRBV5-4 with TRBJ2-7; TRBD2 matches at 8 bases. Germline CDR1 SGHNT, CDR2 YYREEE (reference sequence). The CDR3 length is 16 residues. J gave up 4 bases and V 0 bases, and 9 bases lay outside the gene matches.

The rearrangement uses TRBV7-2 and TRBJ2-5; no clear D. The J call may be incorrect, as the DNA end agrees better with TRBJ2-7. Germline V lookup: CDR1 SGHTA, CDR2 FQGNSA. The CDR3 spans 15 residues. The CDR3, as DNA: TGTGCCAGCAGCTTAGGCTCCGCTATCTCCTACGAGCAGTACTTC. Encoded protein: CASSLGSAISYEQYF.

Here the CDR3 DNA reads TGTGCCATCAGTGAGGGCTGGGACAGGGGACGGGACACTGAAGCTTTCTTT. Translating it yields CAISEGWDRGRDTEAFF. V gene TRBV10-3 combines with J gene TRBJ1-1; 10 nucleotides agree with TRBD1. The CDR3 covers 17 residues. The ends lost 2 bases at V and 3 bases at J; junction bases unmatched: 9. CDR1 and CDR2 (germline): ENHRY, SYGVKD.

This rearrangement joins TRBV29-1 to TRBJ1-6, with 9 bases fitting TRBD1. The CDR3 loop spans 14 amino acids. The germline V gene encodes CDR1 SQVTM and CDR2 ANQGSEA. The junction had 11 bases not matched to a gene; V was cut back by 7 bases and J by 10 bases. CDR3 in DNA: TGCAGCGCTACCACAGGGGGCGCTGGGTCACCCCTCCACTTT. Residues: CSATTGGAGSPLHF.

This clone has only one observation. V is TRBV7-2 and J is TRBJ1-3; 8 nucleotides match TRBD1. Germline V gene sequence: CDR1 SGHTA, CDR2 FQGNSA. CDR3 length: 15 amino acids. V lost 4 bases, J lost 8 bases, and 10 bases stayed unmatched. In DNA, the CDR3 is TGTGCCAGCAGCTCGAGGACAGGGCGGATAGACACCATATATTTT. Its translation is CASSSRTGRIDTIYF.

The table lists this clone with a count of one. The chain combines TRBV7-8 with TRBJ2-5, with 9 bases matching TRBD1. CDR3 length: 20 residues. CDR1 and CDR2 (germline): SGHVS, FQNEAQ. The V and J ends lost 1 base and 6 bases, in that order; junction bases with no gene match: 21. CDR3 loop: CASSLESSVGRDRVGQTQYF. CDR3 DNA: TGTGCCAGCAGCTTAGAAAGCTCGGTAGGCCGGGACAGGGTTGGACAGACCCAGTACTTC.

This chain joins TRBV5-4 and TRBJ2-1; D is unresolved. The CDR3 covers 14 residues. Trimming removed 0 bases from V and 7 bases from J, with 11 bases in between. Per the germline V gene, CDR1 is SGHNT and CDR2 is YYREEE (reference sequence). For the CDR3, the DNA is TGTGCCAGCAGCTTGGGTCACGGTGAGAATGAGCAGTTCTTC. It specifies CASSLGHGENEQFF.

This clone appeared a few times. V gene TRBV6-1 combines with J gene TRBJ2-1; a weak D match, TRBD1 (5 bases). This CDR3 has 12 amino acids. Looked up from germline, CDR1 is MNHNS and CDR2 is SASEGT. The ends were cut back, 7 bases at V and 4 bases at J, with 8 bases in the middle. In nucleotides, the CDR3 is TGTGCCAGCACCAGACAGTACAATGAGCAGTTCTTC. This sequence encodes CASTRQYNEQFF.

The chain couples TRBV7-9 to TRBJ2-5; the match to TRBD2 covers 8 bases. The germline gives CDR1 SEHNR, CDR2 FQNEAQ (reference sequence). This CDR3 has 15 amino acids. Trimming took 6 bases from V and 0 from J; bases not matched to a gene: 6. As DNA, the CDR3 is TGTGCCAGCAGACGGCGGGAGGACTACCAAGAGACCCAGTACTTC. Translation gives CASRRREDYQETQYF.

V usage is TRBV25-1 and J usage is TRBJ2-3; 12 nucleotides line up with TRBD1. CDR1 is MGHDK, CDR2 SYGVNS, per germline. V dropped 5 bases and J dropped 3; count of bases not matched to a gene: 6. The CDR3 runs to 16 residues. The CDR3 DNA reads TGTGCCAGCAGTCCCCCGGGACAGGGGGCAACAGATACGCAGTATTTT. Protein product: CASSPPGQGATDTQYF. Supplemented by reference TRBV25-1 and TRBJ2-3, the full variable domain reads EADIYQTPRYLVIGTGKKITLECSQTMGHDKMYWYQQDPGMELHLIHYSYGVNSTEKGDLSSESTVSRIRTEHFPLTLESARPSHTSQYLCASSPPGQGATDTQYFGPGTRLTVL.

The chain recombines TRBV7-2 with TRBJ2-7; 14 positions agree with TRBD2. The CDR3 totals 16 residues. The V segment lost 1 base and the J segment 7 bases; nucleotides outside the gene matches: 6. Looked up from germline, CDR1 is SGHTA and CDR2 is FQGNSA. The CDR3: CASSLVGLAGASEQYF. CDR3 DNA: TGTGCCAGCAGCTTAGTGGGACTAGCGGGAGCAAGTGAGCAGTACTTC.

The CDR3 DNA follows: TGTGCCAGCAGCAGGCCTAGCGGGAGGGCGTTATCAACAGATACGCAGTATTTT. Its translation is CASSRPSGRALSTDTQYF. This chain links TRBV14 with TRBJ2-3; 12 positions agree with TRBD2. Germline V CDR1 and CDR2: SGHDN, FVKESK. V trimming: 5 bases; J trimming: 3 bases; junction bases outside the gene matches: 12. This CDR3 has 18 residues.

The chain carries TRBV6-1 and TRBJ2-6; 8 nucleotides agree with TRBD1. Germline trimming cut 7 bases from V and 9 bases from J; bases unmatched to any gene: 5. This CDR3 has 13 residues. From germline, CDR1 is MNHNS and CDR2 SASEGT. The CDR3 region is CASNRDRLNVLTF. In DNA form, the CDR3 reads TGTGCCAGCAATCGGGACAGGCTCAACGTCCTGACTTTC.

This chain uses TRBV4-1 with TRBJ2-7; 7 bases match TRBD1. Germline CDR1 is MGHRA and CDR2 is YSYEKL. This CDR3 comprises 18 residues. Germline trimming cut 1 base from V and 2 bases from J; bases unmatched to any gene: 14. As DNA, the CDR3 is TGCGCCAGCAGCCAAGGCCCCCCGGGACAGTGGGCTACCTACGAGCAGTACTTC. Protein: CASSQGPPGQWATYEQYF.

The chain couples TRBV30 to TRBJ1-3, with TRBD1 matching over 8 bases. After removal of 2 bases from V and 4 bases from J, the junction contained 7 bases not matched to a gene. The CDR3 extends over 15 amino acids. Germline assignment: CDR1 GTSNPN and CDR2 SVGIG (reference sequence). CDR3 sequence reads: CAWSTQGATGNTIYF. CDR3 nucleotides: TGTGCCTGGAGTACGCAGGGGGCGACAGGAAACACCATATATTTT. The variable domain in full, completed from reference TRBV30 and TRBJ1-3, reads SQTIHQWPATLVQPVGSPLSLECTVEGTSNPNLYWYRQAAGRGLQLLFYSVGIGQISSEVPQNLSASRPQDRQFILSSKKLLLSDSGFYLCAWSTQGATGNTIYFGEGSWLTVV.

The V gene is TRBV19, the J gene TRBJ2-2; D is perhaps TRBD2 (5 bases). V was trimmed by 3 bases and J by 1 base, leaving 18 bases between them. Germline V CDR1 and CDR2: LNHDA, SQIVND (reference sequence). CDR3 length: 18 amino acids. The CDR3 sequence is CASSIKRRGQKNTGELFF. In DNA, the CDR3 is TGTGCCAGTAGTATTAAGCGCCGGGGTCAGAAGAACACCGGGGAGCTGTTTTTT.

This clone was counted once. V usage is TRBV6-5 and J usage is TRBJ1-2, with no clear D. CDR3 length: 15 amino acids. The V gene's germline CDR1 is MNHEY and CDR2 SVGAGI. Deletions cut 4 bases from V and 2 bases from J, with 14 bases between. The CDR3 DNA reads as TGTGCCAGCAGTTTTACCGGACTACTAAACTATGGCTACACCTTC. Translated: CASSFTGLLNYGYTF.

This chain joins TRBV19 and TRBJ1-1; D gene uncertain. Trimming removed 10 bases from V and 4 bases from J, with 10 bases in between. Germline V lookup: CDR1 LNHDA, CDR2 SQIVND (reference sequence). The CDR3 has 11 residues. The CDR3 bases are TGTGCCAATGGGAGTTGCACTGAAGCTTTCTTT. It yields the protein CANGSCTEAFF. Supplemented by reference TRBV19 and TRBJ1-1, the full variable domain reads DGGITQSPKYLFRKEGQNVTLSCEQNLNHDAMYWYRQDPGQGLRLIYYSQIVNDFQKGDIAEGYSVSREKKESFPLTVTSAQKNPTAFYLCANGSCTEAFFGQGTRLTVV.

The chain has TRBV6-6 and TRBJ1-2; D uncertain. The CDR3 spans 15 residues. Trimming removed 0 bases from V and 6 bases from J, with 14 bases in between. Germline V gene data show CDR1 as MNHNY and CDR2 as SVGAGI (reference sequence). CDR3 nucleotides: TGTGCCAGCAGTTACTCCGACCGCCAAGGCGATGGCTACACCTTC. As protein: CASSYSDRQGDGYTF.

This clone showed up just a few times. The rearrangement uses TRBV15 and TRBJ2-5; unclear D gene. With 1 base removed from V and 3 bases from J, the gap between germline ends came to 6 bases. The CDR3 contains 13 residues. Germline CDR1 and CDR2: LNHNV and YYDKDF (reference sequence). The CDR3 loop reads CATSRVREETQYF. The CDR3 DNA reads as TGTGCCACCAGCAGAGTTCGGGAAGAGACCCAGTACTTC.

This clone was seen a single time. CDR3 bases: TGTGCCAGCAGCTCCCCGGACAGGGTGGTAGGCTACACCTTC. Translated: CASSSPDRVVGYTF. The genes are TRBV7-2 and TRBJ1-2; 8 bases are shared with TRBD1. The trim removed 4 bases at V and 8 bases at J, leaving 9 bases unmatched. The CDR3 length is 14 residues. The germline V gene has CDR1 SGHTA and CDR2 FQGNSA.

The gene calls are TRBV4-1 and TRBJ1-5, with D perhaps TRBD1 (6 bases). This CDR3 has 16 amino acids. V lost 1 base to trimming and J lost 4 bases, with 14 bases between them. Germline V gives CDR1 MGHRA, CDR2 YSYEKL. CDR3 in amino acids: CASSQAPQGLNQPQHF. In DNA, the CDR3 is TGCGCCAGCAGCCAAGCGCCTCAGGGGCTGAATCAGCCCCAGCATTTT.

This chain links TRBV7-9 with TRBJ1-2; D is perhaps TRBD1 (5 bases). CDR3 length equals 15 residues. V was cut by 7 bases and J by 6 bases, with 21 bases left in between. Germline V gene lookup returns CDR1 SEHNR and CDR2 FQNEAQ (reference sequence). The CDR3 DNA follows: TGTGCCAGCATCTTGGGGCTATACTCGATCGATGGCTACACCTTC. It is translated as CASILGLYSIDGYTF.

The chain uses TRBV7-6 and TRBJ1-1, with D possibly TRBD1 on 6 matching bases. CDR1 is SGHVS and CDR2 is FNYEAQ in the germline V gene. This CDR3 comprises 13 residues. Trimming removed 2 bases from V and 4 bases from J, with 8 bases in between. The CDR3, as DNA: TGTGCCAGCAGCTTAAGAGGGGGCACTGAAGCTTTCTTT. It encodes CASSLRGGTEAFF.

The V and J genes are TRBV7-9 and TRBJ1-2, with D possibly matching TRBD1 (6 bases). This CDR3 region has 13 residues. Germline CDR1 SEHNR, CDR2 FQNEAQ (reference sequence). Trimming stripped 4 bases from V and 4 bases from J, with 10 bases between. The CDR3 sequence is CASSWGGAYGYTF. CDR3 DNA: TGTGCCAGCAGCTGGGGGGGGGCCTATGGCTACACCTTC.

This chain uses TRBV5-6 with TRBJ2-7; TRBD2 aligns across 10 bases. This CDR3 comprises 16 residues. Unmatched junction bases numbered 9, after V lost 1 base and J lost 5 bases. Germline CDR1 is SGHDT and CDR2 is YYEEEE. The CDR3 loop reads CASSLKKREGPHEQYV. In DNA form, the CDR3 reads TGTGCCAGCAGCTTGAAGAAGCGGGAGGGCCCCCACGAGCAGTACGTC.

The chain links TRBV2 to TRBJ1-4, with TRBD1 matching 7 bases. Germline V gene sequence: CDR1 SNHLY, CDR2 FYNNEI. Trimming cost V 5 bases and J 7 bases; bases outside gene matches: 4. There are 13 residues in the CDR3. This chain's CDR3 is CASSRQGAEKLFF. The CDR3 DNA reads as TGTGCCAGCAGTAGACAGGGAGCTGAAAAACTGTTTTTT.

The V call is TRBV9, the J call TRBJ2-7; no reliable D call. Per the germline V gene, CDR1 is SGDLS and CDR2 is YYNGEE. The V and J ends lost 4 bases and 2 bases respectively, with 13 bases between them. The CDR3 is 14 amino acids. Here the CDR3 DNA reads TGTGCCAGCAGCCCAAATATGAGACCCTACGAGCAGTACTTC. Its protein product is CASSPNMRPYEQYF.

The J gene is TRBJ2-5, the V gene TRBV2, with D uncertain. Germline-derived CDR1 and CDR2 are SNHLY and FYNNEI. V was trimmed by 6 bases and J by 2 bases, leaving 4 bases between them. The length of the CDR3 is 11 residues. DNA for the CDR3: TGTGCCAGCAGCTATCAAGAGACCCAGTACTTC. Its protein product is CASSYQETQYF. Combining the CDR3 with reference TRBV2 and TRBJ2-5 gives the whole variable domain EPEVTQTPSHQVTQMGQEVILRCVPISNHLYFYWYRQILGQKVEFLVSFYNNEISEKSEIFDDQFSVERPDGSNFTLKIRSTKLEDSAMYFCASSYQETQYFGPGTRLLVL.